Reported below is one T cell receptor beta chain. Its specificity is unknown. Produced via immunoSEQ multiplex PCR; TCRdb's table is partial and in-frame only. The table shows some 110,000 clones, with around 94% occurring only once. The data originate from a study of T cell responses to AZD1222 COVID-19 vaccine. Study-wide points: Baseline testing showed seropositivity in only a handful of AZD1222 recipients. The breadth and depth of Spike-specific TCRs increased once two AZD1222 doses had been given.

Per germline, CDR1 GTSNPN and CDR2 SVGIG (reference sequence). CDR3 size: 13 residues. Trimming cost V 1 base and J 8 bases; bases outside gene matches: 1. The TCR originated in an adult in good health. The chain has TRBV30 and TRBJ1-4; 10 nucleotides line up with TRBD1. The sequencing here drew on peripheral blood, taken on day 0 of AZD1222 vaccination. Here the CDR3 reads CAWSGTGGEKLFF. The CDR3, as DNA: TGTGCCTGGAGTGGGACAGGGGGGGAAAAACTGTTTTTT.